The next 21 T cell receptor beta chains were all read from a single sample in a study of CD8+ T cells in alopecia areata. RNA was extracted and reverse transcribed into cDNA as the sequencing template. The repertoire was sequenced with immunoSEQ multiplex PCR; TCRdb's copy has only in-frame clones and lacks some. Here the sample spans under 300,000 clones, 60% being singletons. Regarding treatment: oral pan-JAK inhibitor, 5-10 mg twice daily. This specimen was CD4+ T cells sorted from blood, taken at week 52, from a patient treated with tofacitinib. The receptors derive from a human donor with alopecia areata.

This chain uses TRBV27 with TRBJ2-2; the D is unclear. CDR1 is MNHEY and CDR2 is SMNVEV in the germline V gene (reference sequence). The CDR3 has 11 amino acids. Trimming cost V 6 bases and J 5 bases, with 4 bases left between them. CDR3 sequence: CASRMTGELFF. CDR3 DNA sequence: TGTGCCAGCAGAATGACCGGGGAGCTGTTTTTT.

The chain employs TRBV10-2 and TRBJ1-5; maybe TRBD1 (5 bases). CDR3 length: 14 amino acids. V shed 3 bases and J shed 6 bases, with 12 bases lying between them. In germline, CDR1 is WSHSY, CDR2 SAAADI. The CDR3 loop reads CASSDSGSSQPQHF. In DNA, the CDR3 is TGCGCCAGCAGTGATTCAGGGAGTAGTCAGCCCCAGCATTTT.

This clone was seen just once. The chain combines TRBV15 with TRBJ2-7; 8 bases are shared with TRBD2. The CDR3 totals 15 residues. V lost 0 bases, J lost 2 bases, and 3 bases stayed unmatched. CDR1 LNHNV and CDR2 YYDKDF come from the germline V gene (reference sequence). CDR3 sequence (DNA): TGTGCCACCAGCAGAGATCCGGGGGGGACCTACGAGCAGTACTTC. Its protein is CATSRDPGGTYEQYF.

The table lists this clone with many counts. V and J are TRBV11-1 and TRBJ2-7, with D perhaps TRBD1 (7 bases). V was pared by 1 base and J by 4 bases, with 20 bases between. The CDR3 is 17 residues long. Germline CDR1 is SGHAT and CDR2 is FQDESV (reference sequence). The DNA for the CDR3 is TGTGCCAGCAGCTTAGACCGGTCCAGGGGGGCCTGGTACGAGCAGTACTTC. Translation gives CASSLDRSRGAWYEQYF.

V is TRBV30 and J is TRBJ1-4; 8 bases line up with TRBD1. The CDR3 has 13 residues. CDR1 is GTSNPN and CDR2 is SVGIG in the germline V gene (reference sequence). V shed 8 bases and J 7 bases; nucleotides not matched to a gene: 9. CDR3 nucleotide sequence: TGTGCCGGATTGGACAGGGTCGTTGAAAAACTGTTTTTT. This translates into CAGLDRVVEKLFF.

This clone occurred once. V and J are TRBV4-1 and TRBJ2-5, with a possible D match to TRBD2 (5 bases). CDR1 MGHRA and CDR2 YSYEKL come from the germline V gene. V gave up 4 bases and J gave up 5 bases, with 20 bases separating them. The CDR3 totals 16 residues. CDR3 bases: TGCGCCAGCAGCCCCCCCGGGGTTAAGGTTTTGGAGACCCAGTACTTC. As protein: CASSPPGVKVLETQYF.

The chain carries TRBV2 and TRBJ2-1; D unresolved. The V end was cut by 3 bases, the J end by 6 bases, with 18 bases between. Germline CDR1 SNHLY, CDR2 FYNNEI. This CDR3 is built from 16 residues. The CDR3 DNA is TGTGCCAGCAGTGACACCGGACGGCCGGAACCCAATGAGCAGTTCTTC. As protein: CASSDTGRPEPNEQFF.

This clone was recorded once. The J gene is TRBJ1-1, the V gene TRBV30, with D uncertain. The ends were cut back, 2 bases at V and 5 bases at J, with 12 bases in the middle. Germline V gene lookup returns CDR1 GTSNPN and CDR2 SVGIG (reference sequence). The CDR3 has 13 residues. CDR3 sequence reads: CAWSFTGRTEAFF. The CDR3 DNA reads as TGTGCCTGGAGTTTTACGGGTCGAACTGAAGCTTTCTTT.

Of note for this clone: Other nucleotide sequences from this sample produce the same CDR3. This chain joins TRBV5-4 and TRBJ1-2, with unresolved D. The CDR3 contains 12 residues. CDR1 and CDR2 from the germline V gene are SGHNT and YYREEE (reference sequence). Trimming took off 0 bases at V and 8 bases at J, with 8 bases between the two ends. The CDR3 here is CASSLEGHGYTF. CDR3 sequence (DNA): TGTGCCAGCAGCTTGGAGGGTCACGGCTACACCTTC.

The V gene is TRBV30, the J gene TRBJ2-2; D remains unclear. Trimming took 5 bases from V and 1 from J, leaving 14 bases between them. This CDR3 contains 15 residues. Germline V gene data show CDR1 as GTSNPN and CDR2 as SVGIG (reference sequence). The CDR3 nucleotides read TGTGCCTGGGGTAAGGGATTGATGAACACCGGGGAGCTGTTTTTT. Its protein product is CAWGKGLMNTGELFF.

The CDR3 nucleotides are TGTGCCTGGAGTGTAGGACAGATCCGGTTTTTT. The encoded protein is CAWSVGQIRFF. The chain recombines TRBV30 with TRBJ1-4, with D maybe TRBD1 (6 bases). CDR1 is GTSNPN and CDR2 is SVGIG in the germline V gene (reference sequence). The V end was cut by 0 bases, the J end by 16 bases, with 12 bases between. The CDR3 extends over 11 amino acids.

This clone has more than one count but fewer than ten. DNA for the CDR3: TGTGCCTGGAGTGAACCCGGGACTGGCTACACCTTC. This gives the protein CAWSEPGTGYTF. The chain links TRBV30 to TRBJ1-2; the D gene is possibly TRBD1 (5 bases). Per the germline V gene, CDR1 is GTSNPN and CDR2 is SVGIG (reference sequence). The CDR3 totals 12 residues. Trimming removed 1 base at V and 7 bases at J, with 10 bases between.

V usage is TRBV2 and J usage is TRBJ2-7; 7 bases match TRBD1. This CDR3 is built from 12 residues. V trimming: 6 bases; J trimming: 9 bases; junction bases outside the gene matches: 8. Per the germline V gene, CDR1 is SNHLY and CDR2 is FYNNEI. CDR3 sequence: CASRGTAFGQYF. CDR3 sequence (DNA): TGTGCCAGCAGGGGGACAGCCTTCGGGCAGTACTTC.

This clone appeared a few times. The rearrangement uses TRBV7-9 and TRBJ1-2; 7 bases agree with TRBD1. Looked up from germline, CDR1 is SEHNR and CDR2 is FQNEAQ (reference sequence). Germline trimming cut 4 bases from V and 3 bases from J; bases unmatched to any gene: 8. The CDR3 has 15 residues. DNA for the CDR3: TGTGCCAGCAGCTCGCACAGGGGCCCCTACTATGGCTACACCTTC. Protein sequence: CASSSHRGPYYGYTF.

This clone was observed once. J is TRBJ2-7 and V is TRBV7-9; perhaps TRBD1 as D (6 bases). Trimming removed 5 bases at V and 2 bases at J, with 13 bases between. The length of the CDR3 is 14 residues. From germline, CDR1 is SEHNR and CDR2 FQNEAQ (reference sequence). CDR3 region: CASSLNTGTYEQYF. The CDR3, as DNA: TGTGCCAGCAGCCTCAACACAGGGACCTACGAGCAGTACTTC.

This clone has only a few counts. The rearrangement joins TRBV30 to TRBJ2-5; D assignment may be TRBD1 or TRBD2 (6 bases each). The CDR3 consists of 15 residues. The V gene lost 3 bases and the J gene lost 2 bases, with 16 bases spanning the gap. Germline values: CDR1 GTSNPN, CDR2 SVGIG (reference sequence). CDR3 amino acids: CAWSGGQGWQETQYF. In nucleotides, the CDR3 is TGTGCCTGGAGCGGGGGCCAGGGATGGCAAGAGACCCAGTACTTC.

A note on this clone: In the same sample, other DNA sequences code for this CDR3. The CDR3 sequence: CASSVFSDTQYF. The CDR3 DNA reads as TGTGCCAGCAGCGTATTTTCGGATACGCAGTATTTT. The J gene is TRBJ2-3, the V gene TRBV9; no firm D call. This CDR3 has 12 amino acids. Between the trimmed V and J ends, which lost 1 base and 6 bases, there was a span of 6 bases. The V gene's germline CDR1 is SGDLS and CDR2 YYNGEE.

Comment on this clone: The same CDR3 is also encoded by other DNA sequences in this sample. The chain carries TRBV27 and TRBJ1-5; D is undetermined. The length of the CDR3 is 12 residues. Germline V gives CDR1 MNHEY, CDR2 SMNVEV (reference sequence). The germline V and J ends were trimmed by 5 bases and 2 bases, with 4 bases remaining between them. CDR3 in amino acids: CASSGGNQPQHF. The CDR3 nucleotides are TGTGCCAGCAGTGGAGGCAATCAGCCCCAGCATTTT.

J is TRBJ2-1 and V is TRBV29-1, with D possibly matching TRBD1 (5 bases). The CDR3 loop spans 14 amino acids. Trimming removed 4 bases at V and 0 bases at J, with 10 bases between. Germline values: CDR1 SQVTM, CDR2 ANQGSEA. This chain's CDR3 is CSVAAGFSYNEQFF. In DNA form, the CDR3 reads TGCAGCGTTGCGGCAGGGTTCTCCTACAATGAGCAGTTCTTC.

The rearrangement joins TRBV7-2 to TRBJ1-1; D is perhaps TRBD1 (5 bases). Trimming shortened V by 1 base and J by 8 bases, and 8 bases separated the two germline ends. CDR3 size: 12 residues. Per the germline V gene, CDR1 is SGHTA and CDR2 is FQGNSA. The CDR3 coding sequence is TGTGCCAGCAGCTTAGTGCCAGGGGAAGCTTTCTTT. It yields the protein CASSLVPGEAFF.

The chain employs TRBV4-2 and TRBJ1-2, with D uncertain. The CDR3 is made up of 15 amino acids. V was shortened by 0 bases and J by 4 bases, with 12 bases between the two germline ends. Per germline, CDR1 LGHNA and CDR2 YNFKEQ. The CDR3 sequence is CASSQEADSLYGYTF. The CDR3 coding sequence is TGTGCCAGCAGCCAAGAGGCAGACTCCCTCTATGGCTACACCTTC.